The 16 T cell receptor beta chains listed next were all sequenced from one sample in a study of regulatory T cells in long-lasting Graves disease. Combining iRepertoire HTBI primers with Arm-PCR of CDR3 regions, the authors built TCR beta libraries. TCRdb recomputed calls from the multiplex PCR reads with MiXCR, one row per CDR3 protein. In the table there are about 470,000 distinct CDR3 sequences, around 16% of which are singletons. As to time point: newly diagnosed GD, antithyroid drugs for less than 3 months. Making the TCR library involved RNA that had been extracted from PBMCs. These data are also associated with another study on T cells in Graves' hyperthyroidism and ophthalmopathy.

This specimen was peripheral blood mononuclear cells (PBMCs), taken at new diagnosis, from a patient treated with antithyroid drugs. These receptors came from a man aged 35 to 55 with Graves disease.

At least ten counts were recorded for this clonotype. The V call is TRBV7-9, the J call TRBJ2-3, with 15 bases that match TRBD2. J lost 3 bases, V lost 6 bases, and 7 bases had no gene match. The germline V gene has CDR1 SEHNR and CDR2 FQNEAQ (reference sequence). The CDR3 spans 17 residues. Here the CDR3 reads CASRPGLAGGRTDTQYF. The CDR3 DNA reads TGTGCCAGCAGACCAGGACTAGCGGGAGGGCGAACAGATACGCAGTATTTT.

This clonotype was counted at least ten times. The J gene is TRBJ2-6, the V gene TRBV5-1, with a weak D call TRBD1 (6 bases). The CDR3 is 16 residues long. Trimming removed 4 bases from V and 0 bases from J, with 11 bases in between. Germline V gene data show CDR1 as SGHRS and CDR2 as YFSETQ. The CDR3 loop is CASSATGNSGANVLTF. The CDR3 coding sequence is TGCGCCAGCAGCGCTACAGGGAACTCTGGGGCCAACGTCCTGACTTTC.

This chain connects TRBV20-1 to TRBJ2-7; 8 bases align to TRBD2. Per germline, CDR1 DFQATT and CDR2 SNEGSKA (reference sequence). The ends lost 0 bases at V and 5 bases at J; junction bases unmatched: 9. The CDR3 is 15 residues long. The CDR3 sequence is CSARELTGGLDEQYF. The CDR3 DNA reads as TGCAGTGCTAGAGAATTGACGGGAGGGCTGGACGAGCAGTACTTC.

On this clonotype itself: The germline gene is not matched at one end of the junction; a read error may be the cause. The V and J genes are TRBV28 and TRBJ1-3; TRBD1 agrees at 10 bases. This CDR3 comprises 15 residues. In germline, CDR1 is MDHEN, CDR2 SYDVKM. CDR3 sequence: CTSSNDRGPGNTIYF. DNA of the CDR3: TGTACCAGCAGTAATGACAGGGGGCCTGGAAACACCATATATTTT.

The sample holds many counts of this clonotype. The genes are TRBV11-2 and TRBJ2-1; D is possibly TRBD2 (5 bases). This CDR3 is 17 amino acids long. Germline V gives CDR1 SGHAT, CDR2 FQNNGV. V lost 5 bases, J lost 2 bases, and 19 bases lay in between. The CDR3 DNA follows: TGTGCCAGCAGCCTTGGACTCTACCAATATCCCTACAATGAGCAGTTCTTC. Its protein is CASSLGLYQYPYNEQFF.

This chain joins TRBV11-2 and TRBJ2-4; 7 bases agree with TRBD1. Trimming took 5 bases from V and 2 from J; bases not matched to a gene: 12. CDR3 size: 17 residues. From germline, CDR1 is SGHAT and CDR2 FQNNGV. The CDR3 region is CASSITGAGVTKNIQYF. The CDR3 region has the DNA TGTGCCAGCAGCATTACAGGGGCTGGGGTAACCAAAAACATTCAGTACTTC.

The chain employs TRBV15 and TRBJ2-7, with 7 bases fitting TRBD1. The CDR3 runs 14 residues. In germline, CDR1 is LNHNV, CDR2 YYDKDF (reference sequence). V shed 3 bases and J 3 bases; nucleotides not matched to a gene: 5. The CDR3 nucleotides are TGTGCCACCAGCAGCGGGACAGACTACTACGAGCAGTACTTC. It specifies CATSSGTDYYEQYF.

The J gene is TRBJ2-3, the V gene TRBV6-4; D call uncertain. V lost 6 bases to trimming and J lost 2 bases, with 12 bases between them. Germline assignment: CDR1 MRHNA and CDR2 SNTAGT. CDR3 size: 14 residues. This CDR3 reads CASSPTGHTDTQYF. The CDR3 DNA is TGTGCCAGCAGCCCAACCGGCCACACAGATACGCAGTATTTT.

There are many counts of this clonotype. The V gene is TRBV20-1, the J gene TRBJ2-1; D perhaps matches TRBD2 (5 bases). The V end lost 2 bases, the J end lost 10 bases, and 12 bases lay between the germline ends. This CDR3 has 12 residues. Germline V gene sequence: CDR1 DFQATT, CDR2 SNEGSKA (reference sequence). The CDR3 nucleotides read TGCAGTGCTAGAAAGCCACCGGGGGAGCAGTTCTTC. Amino acid sequence: CSARKPPGEQFF.

This clonotype has ten or more counts. V gene TRBV5-1 combines with J gene TRBJ2-1; a possible D gene is TRBD2 (6 bases). CDR1 is SGHRS, CDR2 YFSETQ, per germline. The CDR3 covers 15 residues. V lost 4 bases and J lost 0, with 11 bases in between. This chain's CDR3 is CASSLRDFSYNEQFF. CDR3 nucleotides: TGCGCCAGCAGCCTACGGGACTTCTCCTACAATGAGCAGTTCTTC.

The table lists this clonotype with many counts. The rearrangement links TRBV27 to TRBJ1-4, with a possible D match to TRBD1 (5 bases). Germline V gene lookup returns CDR1 MNHEY and CDR2 SMNVEV (reference sequence). This CDR3 comprises 15 residues. Trimming pared 5 bases from V and 8 bases from J, leaving 18 bases between. CDR3: CASSPRGTRREKLFF. DNA of the CDR3: TGTGCCAGCAGTCCCCGGGGCACTCGGCGGGAAAAACTGTTTTTT.

The J gene is TRBJ2-7, the V gene TRBV28, with TRBD2 matching over 7 bases. CDR1 is MDHEN, CDR2 SYDVKM, per germline. V lost 1 base, J lost 2 bases, and 8 bases stayed unmatched. The CDR3 has 16 residues. This chain's CDR3 is CASSLLSGTLPYEQYF. In DNA form, the CDR3 reads TGTGCCAGCAGTTTATTAAGCGGGACCCTCCCCTACGAGCAGTACTTC. The full variable domain, in which reference TRBV28 and TRBJ2-7 provide the parts outside the CDR3, is DVKVTQSSRYLVKRTGEKVFLECVQDMDHENMFWYRQDPGLGLRLIYFSYDVKMKEKGDIPEGYSVSREKKERFSLILESASTNQTSMYLCASSLLSGTLPYEQYFGPGTRLTVT.

This clonotype was detected many times. The gene calls are TRBV29-1 and TRBJ2-7; 7 bases fit TRBD1. Germline V gives CDR1 SQVTM, CDR2 ANQGSEA. The V and J ends lost 6 bases and 0 bases, in that order; junction bases with no gene match: 8. The CDR3 has 14 amino acids. As DNA, the CDR3 is TGCAGCGTCGATTTACCAGGGGGCTCCTACGAGCAGTACTTC. It codes for CSVDLPGGSYEQYF.

In this sample, this clonotype turned up many times. In DNA form, the CDR3 reads TGTGCCAGCAGTTTACTGGGACAGGGGGCGCGGGGCAATCAGCCCCAGCATTTT. Amino acid sequence: CASSLLGQGARGNQPQHF. The gene calls are TRBV28 and TRBJ1-5; TRBD1 agrees at 12 bases. V gave up 2 bases and J gave up 2 bases; unmatched junction bases: 7. Germline CDR1 reads MDHEN; CDR2 reads SYDVKM. The length of the CDR3 is 18 residues.

This clonotype was seen at least ten times. DNA for the CDR3: TGTGCCTGGAGTGGCTACAGCCGAACCGGGGAGCTGTTTTTT. Translated, it gives CAWSGYSRTGELFF. The V call is TRBV30, the J call TRBJ2-2; D call uncertain. The CDR3 loop spans 14 amino acids. Looked up from germline, CDR1 is GTSNPN and CDR2 is SVGIG (reference sequence). Trimming pared 1 base from V and 5 bases from J, leaving 11 bases between.

In the case of this clonotype: The junction does not match germline at one end; this may be a read error. V is TRBV20-1 and J is TRBJ1-5, with D possibly matching TRBD1 (6 bases). Germline CDR1 is DFQATT and CDR2 is SNEGSKA (reference sequence). The CDR3 is 14 amino acids. This chain's CDR3 is CSARSSRGGGPRHF. DNA for the CDR3: TGCAGTGCTAGAAGTTCCCGGGGGGGGGGGCCCCGGCATTTT.